The T cell receptor (beta chain) under discussion was sequenced for a study of quantifying T cell responses using KT2 cells. Looking at the study overall: TCR alpha and beta constant-region primers primed reverse transcription of RNA. The second PCR ran as a qPCR until a predetermined fluorescence threshold was reached. The study's findings and limits: At about one KT2 cell per 100,000 PBMC, KT2 sequences were still detected.

A remark on this clonotype: The target antigen is unknown.

The CDR3 has 14 amino acids. Germline V gene sequence: CDR1 SQVTM, CDR2 ANQGSEA. V lost 6 bases and J 1 base, leaving 15 bases between the germline ends. A single-stranded UMI oligo with SP2 sequence was ligated to cDNA 3' ends. An equimolar mix of RC1.1 and RC1.2 primed the beta chain across TRBC1 and TRBC2. Using its own MiXCR run on the UMI-ligation and nested PCR reads, TCRdb lists one record per CDR3 protein. The sample shows about 41,000 distinct CDR3 sequences, about 15% of them seen only once. The rearrangement joins TRBV29-1 to TRBJ1-2; perhaps TRBD1 as D (6 bases). The TCR originated in a human donor. Sample: PBMCs spiked with cells of the T cell clone KT2. As DNA, the CDR3 is TGCAGCGTAGGACAGCATAGCCTTAACTATGGCTACACCTTC. This codes for CSVGQHSLNYGYTF.